This T cell receptor (beta chain) was identified during a study of CD8+ T cells in alopecia areata. The wider study: Patients received oral tofacitinib, 5 to 10 mg twice daily, for moderate-to-severe alopecia areata. Findings and caveats of the study: Scalp clonality dropped significantly under tofacitinib, as did expanded CD8+ top-100 clones.

A word on this clone: Its antigen remains unknown.

V dropped 5 bases and J dropped 5 bases, with 15 bases sitting between them. Per the germline V gene, CDR1 is SEHNR and CDR2 is FQNEAQ (reference sequence). The CDR3 loop spans 14 amino acids. The sample's treatment: oral pan-JAK inhibitor, 5-10 mg twice daily. Separation by sorting yielded CD4+ and CD8+ T cells from PBMCs. Extracted RNA was reverse transcribed into cDNA, the sequencing template. The table came from immunoSEQ multiplex PCR; TCRdb's copy has only in-frame clones and leaves some out. The sample yields 110,000 to 150,000 clones, roughly 50% seen once. The rearrangement links TRBV7-9 to TRBJ1-2; D is uncertain. Source: CD8+ T cells sorted from blood, taken at week 4, from a patient treated with tofacitinib. This TCR was sampled from a human donor with alopecia areata. For the CDR3, the DNA is TGTGCCAGCAGCCATGGGCTATCGGAGTATGGCTACACCTTC. Amino acids: CASSHGLSEYGYTF. Based on the CDR3 plus reference TRBV7-9 and TRBJ1-2, the full variable domain is DTGVSQNPRHKITKRGQNVTFRCDPISEHNRLYWYRQTLGQGPEFLTYFQNEAQLEKSRLLSDRFSAERPKGSFSTLEIQRTEQGDSAMYLCASSHGLSEYGYTFGSGTRLTVV.